These T cell receptor beta chains were read from a single sample in a study of CD8 T cells in ankylosing spondylitis. TCRdb redid the calling of the 5' RACE reads with MiXCR, one entry per CDR3 protein. The sample includes a few hundred thousand distinct CDR3 sequences, roughly 12% of them seen just once. The sequenced sample was blood, either unsorted or a sorted T cell fraction (not recorded which). These receptors originate from a female donor with ankylosing spondylitis or in good health (not recorded which). Both conserved end residues are part of each CDR3. The D gene is left open where the match is weak. Size is stated for part of the rows, as once, few or many counts, or as a class when the clone is expanded.

CDR3 length,D gene,V gene,J gene,clone size,CDR3 protein,CDR3 DNA
16,TRBD1,TRBV5-8,TRBJ2-2,few,CASSQDRGYNTGELFF,TGTGCCAGCAGTCAAGACAGGGGATACAACACCGGGGAGCTGTTTTTT
16,NA,TRBV5-1,TRBJ2-1,many,CASSAGGGSWQNEQFF,TGCGCCAGCAGCGCTGGAGGGGGGAGTTGGCAGAATGAGCAGTTCTTC
14,TRBD1,TRBV10-3,TRBJ2-2,many,CAIRGQANTGELFF,TGTGCCATCAGGGGACAGGCGAACACCGGGGAGCTGTTTTTT
16,NA,TRBV20-1,TRBJ2-1,NA,CSARGPARGPSHEQFF,TGCAGTGCTAGGGGCCCGGCGCGGGGGCCGTCTCATGAGCAGTTCTTC
15,NA,TRBV20-1,TRBJ1-4,few,CSARDIRQGNEKLFF,TGCAGTGCTAGAGATATTCGGCAGGGGAATGAAAAACTGTTTTTT
14,NA,TRBV3-1,TRBJ2-1,NA,CASSRPQQGDEQFF,TGTGCCAGCAGCCGGCCTCAACAGGGAGATGAGCAGTTCTTC
15,TRBD1,TRBV13,TRBJ2-7,many,CASSQMGQGRDEQYF,TGTGCCAGCAGCCAAATGGGACAGGGGAGGGACGAGCAGTACTTC
16,NA,TRBV5-5,TRBJ2-1,many,CASSLISGLRTFEQFF,TGTGCCAGCAGCTTAATTTCGGGACTCCGGACGTTTGAGCAGTTCTTC
13,NA,TRBV2,TRBJ2-7,many,CASSPERSIEQYF,TGTGCCAGCAGCCCGGAAAGATCGATTGAGCAGTACTTC
14,NA,TRBV18,TRBJ1-1,few,CASSPGGENTEAFF,TGTGCCAGCTCACCAGGGGGTGAGAACACTGAAGCTTTCTTT
14,TRBD1,TRBV5-1,TRBJ1-4,many,CASSLRTGNEKLFF,TGCGCCAGCAGCTTGCGGACAGGGAATGAAAAACTGTTTTTT
16,NA,TRBV15,TRBJ1-2,many,CATSRDPRPPNYGYTF,TGTGCCACCAGCAGAGATCCCAGGCCCCCTAACTATGGCTACACCTTC
13,NA,TRBV6-6,TRBJ1-1,many,CASSYYTDAEAFF,TGTGCCAGCAGTTACTACACCGACGCTGAAGCTTTCTTT
14,NA,TRBV4-2,TRBJ1-4,many,CASSQDLANEKLFF,TGTGCCAGCAGCCAAGATCTAGCTAATGAAAAACTGTTTTTT
16,NA,TRBV6-5,TRBJ1-2,many,CASSSAALREAYGYTF,TGTGCCAGCAGTTCCGCGGCGCTAAGGGAGGCCTATGGCTACACCTTC
15,NA,TRBV10-3,TRBJ2-7,many,CAISESGGNSYEQYF,TGTGCCATCAGTGAGTCAGGAGGGAATTCTTACGAGCAGTACTTC
17,TRBD2,TRBV20-1,TRBJ2-1,few,CSAHLGLGGFSYNEQFF,TGCAGTGCTCATCTGGGGCTGGGGGGGTTCTCCTACAATGAGCAGTTCTTC
14,NA,TRBV19,TRBJ1-1,NA,CASSIGRVLTKAFF,TGTGCCAGTAGTATCGGCCGGGTTCTCACTAAAGCTTTCTTT
15,TRBD1,TRBV5-1,TRBJ2-5,many,CASRSTGTAQETQYF,TGCGCCAGCAGATCCACCGGGACAGCCCAAGAGACCCAGTACTTC
14,TRBD2,TRBV5-1,TRBJ2-7,few,CASSFGTSRYEQYF,TGCGCCAGCAGCTTCGGGACTAGCCGTTACGAGCAGTACTTC
14,NA,TRBV27,TRBJ2-1,many,CASSSQDRRNEQFF,TGTGCCAGCAGTTCACAAGACAGACGCAATGAGCAGTTCTTC
16,TRBD2,TRBV4-3,TRBJ2-1,NA,CASSQEYGRAYNEQFF,TGCGCCAGCAGCCAAGAGTACGGGAGGGCCTACAATGAGCAGTTCTTC
15,TRBD1,TRBV6-5,TRBJ1-1,many,CASSASTGPYTEAFF,TGTGCCAGCAGTGCCTCGACAGGGCCCTACACTGAAGCTTTCTTT
13,NA,TRBV10-2,TRBJ2-3,many,CASRAPSTDTQYF,TGCGCCAGCAGGGCTCCTAGCACAGATACGCAGTATTTT
17,NA,TRBV20-1,TRBJ2-3,NA,CSARPPAGDQNGDTQYF,TGCAGTGCTAGGCCTCCCGCCGGAGACCAAAATGGGGATACGCAGTATTTT
13,NA,TRBV20-1,TRBJ1-3,many,CSAARAAGNTIYF,TGCAGTGCCGCGAGGGCAGCTGGAAACACCATATATTTT
13,NA,TRBV6-2/TRBV6-3,TRBJ2-3,few,CASSSGFTDTQYF,TGTGCCAGCAGTTCCGGCTTCACAGATACGCAGTATTTT
13,NA,TRBV20-1,TRBJ1-2,many,CSAAPNFNYGYTF,TGCAGTGCTGCACCGAACTTTAACTATGGCTACACCTTC
14,NA,TRBV9,TRBJ2-1,many,CASSVGLVYNEQFF,TGTGCCAGCAGCGTAGGACTAGTGTACAATGAGCAGTTCTTC
14,NA,TRBV5-1,TRBJ2-7,many,CASSFTGSAYEQYF,TGCGCCAGCAGCTTTACAGGCTCTGCCTACGAGCAGTACTTC
19,TRBD1,TRBV20-1,TRBJ2-6,NA,CSARDPWGTGGYGAIVLTF,TGCAGTGCTAGAGATCCCTGGGGGACAGGGGGTTATGGGGCCATCGTCCTGACTTTC
16,TRBD1,TRBV10-3,TRBJ2-1,many,CAISAESTTGGTEQFF,TGTGCCATCAGTGCTGAGTCCACGACAGGGGGCACTGAGCAGTTCTTC
18,TRBD2,TRBV5-1,TRBJ2-1,NA,CASSPQTRLAGGDNEQFF,TGCGCCAGCAGCCCCCAGACCCGACTAGCGGGGGGGGACAATGAGCAGTTCTTC
11,NA,TRBV29-1,TRBJ2-7,many,CSAGLSYEQYF,TGCAGCGCAGGACTGAGCTACGAGCAGTACTTC
15,NA,TRBV20-1,TRBJ2-7,many,CSARGLEGDAYEQYF,TGCAGTGCTAGAGGGTTGGAAGGGGACGCCTACGAGCAGTACTTC
17,TRBD2,TRBV7-2,TRBJ2-1,NA,CASSLGLAGGPLNEQFF,TGTGCCAGCAGCTTAGGCCTAGCGGGAGGGCCTCTGAATGAGCAGTTCTTC
14,NA,TRBV12-3/TRBV12-4,TRBJ1-2,many,CASMPGGTDYGYTF,TGTGCCAGCATGCCCGGGGGGACCGACTATGGCTACACCTTC
18,TRBD1,TRBV5-1,TRBJ2-3,NA,CASSLTPMGQQIADTQYF,TGCGCCAGCAGCTTAACCCCGATGGGACAGCAGATAGCAGATACGCAGTATTTT
14,NA,TRBV20-1,TRBJ2-3,many,CSAPRGGSTDTQYF,TGCAGTGCACCGAGAGGGGGTAGCACAGATACGCAGTATTTT
11,NA,TRBV20-1,TRBJ2-3,many,CSAIFPDTQYF,TGCAGTGCTATCTTCCCAGATACGCAGTATTTT